Below, one TCR beta chain is given with its context. The CDR3 length is 14 residues. The V end lost 0 bases, the J end lost 11 bases, and 12 bases lay between the germline ends. The germline CDR1 and CDR2 sequences are SGHDT and YYEEEE. These data come from a study of blood T cell repertoires in COVID-19. Study details: Samples representing acute and convalescent COVID-19 were sourced from the United States, Italy and Spain. T cells, B-cell-depleted T cells, or PBMCs provided the cDNA or gDNA that served as material.

In the authors' workflow: Nucleated cell counts were estimated from reference gene primer amplification. The protocol was immunoSEQ multiplex PCR, while the TCRdb copy is restricted to in-frame clones and leaves out a portion. The V and J calls and clone size were taken over from that table, and D and trimming were inferred from the DNA. Here the sample spans roughly 390,000 clones, 85% being singletons. Sequencing was carried out using peripheral blood. The TCR sequence derives from a woman younger than 30 with acute or convalescent COVID-19. The rearrangement uses TRBV5-6 and TRBJ1-6, with a tentative D call TRBD1 (5 bases). The CDR3 spells CASSLVGRRAPLHF. The CDR3, as DNA: TGTGCCAGCAGCTTGGTGGGGCGAAGGGCACCCCTCCACTTT. Full variable domain (missing parts from reference TRBV5-6 and TRBJ1-6): DAGVTQSPTHLIKTRGQQVTLRCSPKSGHDTVSWYQQALGQGPQFIFQYYEEEERQRGNFPDRFSGHQFPNYSSELNVNALLLGDSALYLCASSLVGRRAPLHFGNGTRLTVT.